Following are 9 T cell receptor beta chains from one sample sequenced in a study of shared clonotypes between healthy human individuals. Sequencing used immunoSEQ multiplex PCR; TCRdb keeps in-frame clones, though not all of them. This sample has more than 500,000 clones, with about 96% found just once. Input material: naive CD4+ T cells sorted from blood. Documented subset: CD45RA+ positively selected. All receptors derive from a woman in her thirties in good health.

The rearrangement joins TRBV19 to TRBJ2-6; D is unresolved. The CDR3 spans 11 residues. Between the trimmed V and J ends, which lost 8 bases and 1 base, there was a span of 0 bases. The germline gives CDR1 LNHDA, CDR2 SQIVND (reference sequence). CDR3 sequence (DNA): TGTGCCAGTTCTGGGGCCAACGTCCTGACTTTC. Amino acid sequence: CASSGANVLTF.

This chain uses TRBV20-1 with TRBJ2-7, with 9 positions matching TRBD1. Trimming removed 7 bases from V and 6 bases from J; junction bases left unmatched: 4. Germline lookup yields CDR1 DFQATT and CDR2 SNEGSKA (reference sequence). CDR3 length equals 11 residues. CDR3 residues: CSGRDRVEQYF. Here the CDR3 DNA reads TGCAGTGGCCGGGACAGGGTCGAGCAGTACTTC.

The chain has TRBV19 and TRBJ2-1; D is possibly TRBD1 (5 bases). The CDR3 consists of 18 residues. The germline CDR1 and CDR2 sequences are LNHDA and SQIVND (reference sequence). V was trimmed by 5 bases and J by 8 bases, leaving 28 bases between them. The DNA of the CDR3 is TGTGCCAGTAGTCCCATGGATCAGGGCGCCTTCCGTCAGGATGAGCAGTTCTTC. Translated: CASSPMDQGAFRQDEQFF.

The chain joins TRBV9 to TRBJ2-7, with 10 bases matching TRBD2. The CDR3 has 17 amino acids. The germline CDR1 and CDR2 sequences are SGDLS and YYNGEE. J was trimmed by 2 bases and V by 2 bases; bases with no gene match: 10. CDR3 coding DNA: TGTGCCAGCAGCGTTGGTTCGACGGGACTAGCGCCCTACGAGCAGTACTTC. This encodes CASSVGSTGLAPYEQYF.

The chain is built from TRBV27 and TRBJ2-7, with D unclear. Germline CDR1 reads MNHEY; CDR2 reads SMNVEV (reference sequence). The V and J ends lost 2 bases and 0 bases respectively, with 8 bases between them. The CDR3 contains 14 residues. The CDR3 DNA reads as TGTGCCAGCAGTTTAAAGGGAAGCTCCTACGAGCAGTACTTC. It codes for CASSLKGSSYEQYF.

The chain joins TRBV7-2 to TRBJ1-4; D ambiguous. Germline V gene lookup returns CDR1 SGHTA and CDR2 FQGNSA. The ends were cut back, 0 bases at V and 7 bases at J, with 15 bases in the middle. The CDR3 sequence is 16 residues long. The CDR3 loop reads CASSLAKAPRLEKLFF. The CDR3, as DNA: TGTGCCAGCAGCTTAGCGAAGGCACCAAGGCTTGAAAAACTGTTTTTT.

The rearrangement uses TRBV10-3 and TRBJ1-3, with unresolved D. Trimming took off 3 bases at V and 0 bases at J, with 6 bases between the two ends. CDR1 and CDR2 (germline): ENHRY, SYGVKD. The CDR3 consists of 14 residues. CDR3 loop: CAISDERSGNTIYF. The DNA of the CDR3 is TGTGCCATCAGTGATGAGCGCTCTGGAAACACCATATATTTT.

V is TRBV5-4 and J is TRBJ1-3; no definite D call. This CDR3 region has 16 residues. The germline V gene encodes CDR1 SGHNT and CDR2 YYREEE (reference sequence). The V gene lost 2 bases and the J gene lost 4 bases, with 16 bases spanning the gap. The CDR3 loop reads CASSLRGYPGGNTIYF. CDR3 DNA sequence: TGTGCCAGCAGCTTAAGAGGTTACCCCGGAGGAAACACCATATATTTT.

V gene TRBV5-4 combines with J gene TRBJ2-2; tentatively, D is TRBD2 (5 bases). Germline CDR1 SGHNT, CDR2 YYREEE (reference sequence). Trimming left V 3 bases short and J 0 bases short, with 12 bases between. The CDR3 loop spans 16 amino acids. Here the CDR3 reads CASSSGFEANTGELFF. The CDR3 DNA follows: TGTGCCAGCAGCTCGGGATTTGAGGCGAACACCGGGGAGCTGTTTTTT.